The clone carrying this TCR beta chain was detected only a few times. Its antigen is undetermined. The entry originates in a study of Ad26.COV2.S vaccination and SARS-CoV-2 variants. The overall study: Recipients of Ad26.COV2.S got it intramuscularly, once or twice 56 days apart.

The V and J ends lost 8 bases and 9 bases, in that order; junction bases with no gene match: 5. The CDR3 length is 13 residues. Per the germline V gene, CDR1 is MNHEY and CDR2 is SVGAGI. Study-level results: Participants given vaccine showed non-spike TCR breadth similar to that of placebo recipients. The breadth of spike-specific CD8+ and CD4+ T cell responses after vaccination was reportedly substantial.

Indicated treatment: about 20 received Ad26.COV2.S at low or high dose, single or two shots; a few received placebo; per-sample allocation not given. Vaccine and placebo recipients were sampled on day 63 after the first injection. An Ad26 vector expressing Wuhan-strain SARS-CoV-2 spike served as the vaccine. TCRdb's table, derived via immunoSEQ multiplex PCR, lists solely in-frame clones and lacks some. The table includes about 410,000 clones, roughly nine tenths detected once. This specimen consisted of peripheral blood, obtained in a trial of Ad26.COV2.S vaccine versus placebo. This clonotype was obtained from a person between 18 and 60 years old who received the Ad26.COV2.S COVID-19 vaccine or a placebo. The chain employs TRBV6-5 and TRBJ1-6; 9 positions agree with TRBD1. The CDR3 region is CASFRDRASPLHF. CDR3 nucleotides: TGTGCCAGCTTCCGGGACAGGGCTTCACCCCTCCACTTT.